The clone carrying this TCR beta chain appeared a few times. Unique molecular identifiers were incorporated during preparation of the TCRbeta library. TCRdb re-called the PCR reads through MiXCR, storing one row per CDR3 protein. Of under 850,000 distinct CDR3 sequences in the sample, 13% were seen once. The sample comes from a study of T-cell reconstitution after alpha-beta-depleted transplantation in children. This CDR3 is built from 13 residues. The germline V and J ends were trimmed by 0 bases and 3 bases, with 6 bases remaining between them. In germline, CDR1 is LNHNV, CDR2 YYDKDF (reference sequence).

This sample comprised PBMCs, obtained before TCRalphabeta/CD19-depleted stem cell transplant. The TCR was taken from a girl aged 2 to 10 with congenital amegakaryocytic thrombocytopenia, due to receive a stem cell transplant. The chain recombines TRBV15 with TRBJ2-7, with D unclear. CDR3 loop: CATSRELGYEQYF. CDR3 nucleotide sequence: TGTGCCACCAGCAGAGAACTTGGCTACGAGCAGTACTTC.